This T cell receptor (beta chain) was retrieved from a study of cytomegalovirus exposure and HLA in healthy donors. Study observations and caveats: The classifier was said to identify cytomegalovirus status with high specificity and sensitivity. Further analysis, carried out later, found HLA-associated TCR beta chains more clonally expanded than equally common other chains. There were some public TCRs occurring in many donors, but most TCR sequences were rare.

PCR used 60 Vbeta primers and 13 Jbeta primers. This table comes from immunoSEQ multiplex PCR, and its TCRdb copy is limited to in-frame clones, with some not included. Here the sample spans approximately 67,000 clones, roughly nine tenths being singletons. Trimming cost V 4 bases and J 1 base; bases outside gene matches: 3. Germline V lookup: CDR1 SEHNR, CDR2 FQNEAQ (reference sequence). CDR3 size: 15 residues. A remark on this clone: Its antigen is still unknown.

The genes are TRBV7-9 and TRBJ2-1, with 8 bases lining up with TRBD1. The TCR comes from a woman in her 30s in good health and CMV-seropositive. The sequenced sample consisted of PBMCs. CDR3 coding DNA: TGTGCCAGCAGCTCAGGGGGCAGGTCCTACAATGAGCAGTTCTTC. Translating gives CASSSGGRSYNEQFF. Drawing the rest from reference TRBV7-9 and TRBJ2-1, the complete variable domain is DTGVSQNPRHKITKRGQNVTFRCDPISEHNRLYWYRQTLGQGPEFLTYFQNEAQLEKSRLLSDRFSAERPKGSFSTLEIQRTEQGDSAMYLCASSSGGRSYNEQFFGPGTRLTVL.